These T cell receptor beta chains were read from a single sample in a study of multiple sclerosis patients with progressive multifocal leukoencephalopathy. TCRdb's table, derived via immunoSEQ multiplex PCR, lists solely in-frame clones and lacks some. Of 25,000 to 30,000 clones in the sample, roughly 86% are singletons; the top ten hold more than 1.3%. The material was PBMCs, obtained from a patient treated with natalizumab. The receptors derive from a human donor with multiple sclerosis. CDR3s include the opening cysteine and the closing phenylalanine or tryptophan. Fields, in order: D gene, CDR3 length, V gene, clone size, J gene, CDR3 DNA, CDR3 protein. A D gene is named only where the DNA matches it firmly. Only some rows state a clone size, as once, few, many or a class for expanded clones.

D: NA; length: 17; V: TRBV5-1; size: NA; J: TRBJ2-3; DNA: TGCGCCAGCAGCTTGGCCCGGGGTACAGTTAGGTCAGATACGCAGTATTTT; CDR3: CASSLARGTVRSDTQYF
D: NA; length: 14; V: TRBV25-1; size: NA; J: TRBJ2-1; DNA: TGTGCCAGCAGGGCTCCGGGACCCCACAATGAGCAGTTCTTC; CDR3: CASRAPGPHNEQFF
D: TRBD2; length: 16; V: TRBV28; size: NA; J: TRBJ2-1; DNA: TGTGCCAGCAGTCTCGTAGGGCGGGAGGGTTCCAATGAGCAGTTCTTC; CDR3: CASSLVGREGSNEQFF
D: NA; length: 13; V: TRBV19; size: NA; J: TRBJ1-1; DNA: TGTGCCAGTAGTATCGGGGGGAACACTGAAGCTTTCTTT; CDR3: CASSIGGNTEAFF
D: TRBD2; length: 15; V: TRBV5-4; size: NA; J: TRBJ2-1; DNA: TGTGCCAGCAGCTTGGCCTTACTAGCGCGGAATGAGCAGTTCTTC; CDR3: CASSLALLARNEQFF
D: NA; length: 14; V: TRBV28; size: NA; J: TRBJ1-2; DNA: TGTGCCAGCAGTCCCGGGGACGGCACCTATGGCTACACCTTC; CDR3: CASSPGDGTYGYTF
D: TRBD1; length: 15; V: TRBV5-1; size: NA; J: TRBJ1-1; DNA: TGCGCCAGCAGCTTGGATGGGACAGGGGCTGCTGAAGCTTTCTTT; CDR3: CASSLDGTGAAEAFF
D: NA; length: 16; V: TRBV7-6; size: NA; J: TRBJ1-5; DNA: TGTGCCAGCAGCTTAGGGGAGGGTTTAAACAATCAGCCCCAGCATTTT; CDR3: CASSLGEGLNNQPQHF
D: NA; length: 15; V: TRBV6-1; size: few; J: TRBJ2-6; DNA: TGTGCCAGCGAGGCGGGGAGGTCTGGGGCCAACGTCCTGACTTTC; CDR3: CASEAGRSGANVLTF
D: TRBD2; length: 15; V: TRBV9; size: NA; J: TRBJ2-3; DNA: TGTGCCAGCAGCGGGTTACTAGCGGGAGCAGATACGCAGTATTTT; CDR3: CASSGLLAGADTQYF
D: TRBD1; length: 14; V: TRBV5-1; size: NA; J: TRBJ2-7; DNA: TGCGCCAGCAGCCGGACAGGGGATAACTACGAGCAGTACTTC; CDR3: CASSRTGDNYEQYF
D: TRBD2; length: 17; V: TRBV9; size: few; J: TRBJ2-1; DNA: TGTGCCAGCAGCGTAGGCCGACTAGCGGGAAGGAGGGATGAGCAGTTCTTC; CDR3: CASSVGRLAGRRDEQFF
D: TRBD1; length: 15; V: TRBV18; size: NA; J: TRBJ2-7; DNA: TGTGCCAGCTCACCGGGGGCGGGACAGGGCCGCGAGCAGTACTTC; CDR3: CASSPGAGQGREQYF
D: TRBD2; length: 16; V: TRBV27; size: NA; J: TRBJ2-7; DNA: TGTGCCAGCAGTAGCGGGCCCAGCGGGAGTGGGTACGAGCAGTACTTC; CDR3: CASSSGPSGSGYEQYF
D: TRBD2; length: 13; V: TRBV10-2; size: once; J: TRBJ2-7; DNA: TGCGCCACCGGACTAGCGGAAAACTACGAGCAGTACTTC; CDR3: CATGLAENYEQYF
D: TRBD2; length: 18; V: TRBV25-1; size: NA; J: TRBJ2-3; DNA: TGTGCCAGCAGTGACCCGCTAGCGGGAGGAGGAATACCAGATACGCAGTATTTT; CDR3: CASSDPLAGGGIPDTQYF
D: NA; length: 13; V: TRBV21-1; size: NA; J: TRBJ2-2; DNA: TGTGCCAGCAGCAAAGATAAGGGCGGGGAGCTGTTTTTT; CDR3: CASSKDKGGELFF
D: NA; length: 14; V: TRBV7-9; size: NA; J: TRBJ1-3; DNA: TGTGCCAGCAGCAATGTTGGGGGTGGAAACACCATATATTTT; CDR3: CASSNVGGGNTIYF
D: NA; length: 14; V: TRBV5-6; size: once; J: TRBJ2-7; DNA: TGTGCCAGCAGCTTTGGCCCAGCGGCCTACGAGCAGTACTTC; CDR3: CASSFGPAAYEQYF
D: NA; length: 15; V: TRBV2; size: NA; J: TRBJ1-2; DNA: TGTGCCAGCAGTGAAGTTCCGGGGGCTGCCTATGGCTACACCTTC; CDR3: CASSEVPGAAYGYTF
D: TRBD2; length: 16; V: TRBV4-2; size: NA; J: TRBJ2-1; DNA: TGTGCCAGCAGCCAGGAACTAGCGGCCGTGGCCAATGAGCAGTTCTTC; CDR3: CASSQELAAVANEQFF
D: NA; length: 14; V: TRBV4-3; size: NA; J: TRBJ1-2; DNA: TGCGCCAGCAGCCAAGATGGGGGTAACTATGGCTACACCTTC; CDR3: CASSQDGGNYGYTF
D: TRBD2; length: 15; V: TRBV6-5; size: NA; J: TRBJ2-7; DNA: TGTGCCAGCAGGAACAGACTAGCGCTGACCGGGGAGCAGTACTTC; CDR3: CASRNRLALTGEQYF
D: TRBD2; length: 16; V: TRBV5-1; size: few; J: TRBJ2-7; DNA: TGCGCCAGCAGCTTGGGCCCGGGACTAGCCGGGTACGAGCAGTACTTC; CDR3: CASSLGPGLAGYEQYF
D: NA; length: 15; V: TRBV5-1; size: NA; J: TRBJ1-6; DNA: TGCGCCAGCAGGGACAGAAGCTCCTATAATTCACCCCTCCACTTT; CDR3: CASRDRSSYNSPLHF
D: NA; length: 14; V: TRBV2; size: NA; J: TRBJ2-6; DNA: TGTGCCAGCAGGCAGCATTCTGGGGCCAACGTCCTGACTTTC; CDR3: CASRQHSGANVLTF
D: TRBD2; length: 16; V: TRBV4-3; size: few; J: TRBJ2-7; DNA: TGCGCCAGCAGCCAAGCCACTAGCGGGGTCTACTACGAGCAGTACTTC; CDR3: CASSQATSGVYYEQYF
D: NA; length: 16; V: TRBV6-5; size: NA; J: TRBJ2-1; DNA: TGTGCCAGCAGTTATTCCACCGGGACTGCTTACAATGAGCAGTTCTTC; CDR3: CASSYSTGTAYNEQFF
D: NA; length: 14; V: TRBV19; size: NA; J: TRBJ1-4; DNA: TGTGCCAGTAGACCCCGGGCGACTAATGAAAAACTGTTTTTT; CDR3: CASRPRATNEKLFF
D: TRBD2; length: 15; V: TRBV5-1; size: NA; J: TRBJ2-7; DNA: TGCGCCAGCAGCCCAGGGACTAGCGAGACCTACGAGCAGTACTTC; CDR3: CASSPGTSETYEQYF
D: NA; length: 16; V: TRBV6-6; size: NA; J: TRBJ1-5; DNA: TGTGCCAGCAGTTACTCGAGTACAGGAGCGGGGCAGCCCCAGCATTTT; CDR3: CASSYSSTGAGQPQHF
D: NA; length: 11; V: TRBV19; size: NA; J: TRBJ2-5; DNA: TGTGCCGCCGGGGCCCAAGAGACCCAGTACTTC; CDR3: CAAGAQETQYF
D: NA; length: 13; V: TRBV18; size: NA; J: TRBJ2-3; DNA: TGTGCCAGCTCACCCCGGTCAGCCGATACGCAGTATTTT; CDR3: CASSPRSADTQYF
D: TRBD2; length: 17; V: TRBV19; size: NA; J: TRBJ2-1; DNA: TGTGCCAGTAGTATCACTAGCGGGAGGCGCTCCTACAATGAGCAGTTCTTC; CDR3: CASSITSGRRSYNEQFF
D: TRBD2; length: 18; V: TRBV12-5; size: NA; J: TRBJ2-3; DNA: TGTGCTAGTGGTTTGGGCCTAGCGGAGGCTCCTAGCACAGATACGCAGTATTTT; CDR3: CASGLGLAEAPSTDTQYF
D: NA; length: 14; V: TRBV9; size: NA; J: TRBJ2-6; DNA: TGTGCCAGCACGGGCCAGACTGGGGCCAACGTCCTGACTTTC; CDR3: CASTGQTGANVLTF
D: NA; length: 15; V: TRBV5-1; size: NA; J: TRBJ1-1; DNA: TGCGCCAGCAGCTTGGGCCGGGGGCGGAACACTGAAGCTTTCTTT; CDR3: CASSLGRGRNTEAFF
D: NA; length: 16; V: TRBV7-8; size: NA; J: TRBJ2-1; DNA: TGTGCCAGCAGCTTAGGTGGCAGGGGATCGTACAATGAGCAGTTCTTC; CDR3: CASSLGGRGSYNEQFF
D: NA; length: 13; V: TRBV5-1; size: NA; J: TRBJ2-7; DNA: TGCGCCAGCAGCTCCCCAGCCTCTTACGAGCAGTACTTC; CDR3: CASSSPASYEQYF
D: NA; length: 13; V: TRBV2; size: NA; J: TRBJ1-1; DNA: TGTGCCAGCAGGAGGGACCTGAACACTGAAGCTTTCTTT; CDR3: CASRRDLNTEAFF
D: NA; length: 13; V: TRBV6-6; size: NA; J: TRBJ2-7; DNA: TGTGCCAGCACCCCAGGCTCGCCCGGCGAGCAGTACTTC; CDR3: CASTPGSPGEQYF
D: NA; length: 14; V: TRBV11-2; size: NA; J: TRBJ2-7; DNA: TGTGCCAGCAGCTTACATTCGGGACTGTACGAGCAGTACTTC; CDR3: CASSLHSGLYEQYF
D: NA; length: 13; V: TRBV27; size: NA; J: TRBJ1-1; DNA: TGTGCCAGCAGCCTTATTCGGGACACTGAAGCTTTCTTT; CDR3: CASSLIRDTEAFF
D: TRBD2; length: 20; V: TRBV7-3; size: NA; J: TRBJ2-2; DNA: TGTGCCAGCAGCCGCCGAGCGGGAGGTGTTTCGCCGGGTGGCACCGGGGAGCTGTTTTTT; CDR3: CASSRRAGGVSPGGTGELFF
D: TRBD1; length: 12; V: TRBV6-5; size: NA; J: TRBJ1-4; DNA: TGTGCCAGCAGTTCCCGGACAGGGGAACTGTTTTTT; CDR3: CASSSRTGELFF
D: NA; length: 15; V: TRBV27; size: NA; J: TRBJ2-2; DNA: TGTGCCAGCAGCCGGGACTCTATAAACACCGGGGAGCTGTTTTTT; CDR3: CASSRDSINTGELFF
D: NA; length: 15; V: TRBV19; size: NA; J: TRBJ2-5; DNA: TGTGCCAGTAGTATCATGTGGGGTCCGGGAGAGACCCAGTACTTC; CDR3: CASSIMWGPGETQYF
D: NA; length: 12; V: TRBV2; size: NA; J: TRBJ1-1; DNA: TGTGCCAGCAAGATTGATAACACTGAAGCTTTCTTT; CDR3: CASKIDNTEAFF
D: TRBD1; length: 15; V: TRBV7-2; size: NA; J: TRBJ1-5; DNA: TGTGCCAGCAGCCCAAGGACAGGGGGGTTTCAGCCCCAGCATTTT; CDR3: CASSPRTGGFQPQHF